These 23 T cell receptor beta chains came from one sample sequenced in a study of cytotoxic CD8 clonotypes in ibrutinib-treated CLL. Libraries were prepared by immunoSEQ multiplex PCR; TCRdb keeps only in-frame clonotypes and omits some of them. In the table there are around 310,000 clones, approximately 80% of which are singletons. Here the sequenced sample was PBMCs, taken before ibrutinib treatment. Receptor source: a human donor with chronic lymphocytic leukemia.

CDR3 protein: CASSLQGAGYGYTF. The CDR3 DNA reads TGTGCCAGCAGTTTACAGGGGGCTGGATATGGCTACACCTTC. The rearrangement links TRBV27 to TRBJ1-2, with 8 bases that match TRBD1. The length of the CDR3 is 14 residues. The germline V gene has CDR1 MNHEY and CDR2 SMNVEV (reference sequence). V lost 2 bases and J lost 5; bases outside the gene matches: 4.

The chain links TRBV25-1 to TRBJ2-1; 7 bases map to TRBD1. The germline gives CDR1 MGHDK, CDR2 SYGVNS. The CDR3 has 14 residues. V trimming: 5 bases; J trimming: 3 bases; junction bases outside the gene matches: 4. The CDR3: CASSSGTDYNEQFF. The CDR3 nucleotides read TGTGCCAGCAGTTCCGGGACAGACTACAATGAGCAGTTCTTC. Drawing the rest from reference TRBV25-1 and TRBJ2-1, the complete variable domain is EADIYQTPRYLVIGTGKKITLECSQTMGHDKMYWYQQDPGMELHLIHYSYGVNSTEKGDLSSESTVSRIRTEHFPLTLESARPSHTSQYLCASSSGTDYNEQFFGPGTRLTVL.

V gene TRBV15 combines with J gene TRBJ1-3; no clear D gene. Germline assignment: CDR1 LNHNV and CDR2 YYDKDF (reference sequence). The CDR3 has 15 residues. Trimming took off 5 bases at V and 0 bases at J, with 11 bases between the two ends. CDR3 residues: CATSHVRTSGNTIYF. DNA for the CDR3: TGTGCCACCAGCCACGTCAGGACCTCTGGAAACACCATATATTTT.

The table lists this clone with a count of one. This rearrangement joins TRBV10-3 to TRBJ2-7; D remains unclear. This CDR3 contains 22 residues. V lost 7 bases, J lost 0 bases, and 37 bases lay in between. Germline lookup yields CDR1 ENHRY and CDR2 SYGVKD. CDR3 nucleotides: TGTGCCATCAAAAATGACGGGCAGAGTGTTGGTAACGAGACATCGATCTCCTACGAGCAGTACTTC. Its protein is CAIKNDGQSVGNETSISYEQYF.

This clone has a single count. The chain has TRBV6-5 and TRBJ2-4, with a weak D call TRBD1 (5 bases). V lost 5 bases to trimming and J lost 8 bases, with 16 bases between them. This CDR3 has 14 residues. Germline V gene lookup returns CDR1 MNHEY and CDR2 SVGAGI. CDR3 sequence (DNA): TGTGCCAGCAGTCGTTCCCCCAAAGGGGACATTCAGTACTTC. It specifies CASSRSPKGDIQYF.

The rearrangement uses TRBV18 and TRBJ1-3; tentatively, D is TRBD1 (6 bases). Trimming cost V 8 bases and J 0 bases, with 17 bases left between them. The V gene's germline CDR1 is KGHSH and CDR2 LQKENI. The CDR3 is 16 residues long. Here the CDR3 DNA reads TGTGCCAGCCCAAATGGTCGGGGGCACTCTGGAAACACCATATATTTT. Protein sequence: CASPNGRGHSGNTIYF.

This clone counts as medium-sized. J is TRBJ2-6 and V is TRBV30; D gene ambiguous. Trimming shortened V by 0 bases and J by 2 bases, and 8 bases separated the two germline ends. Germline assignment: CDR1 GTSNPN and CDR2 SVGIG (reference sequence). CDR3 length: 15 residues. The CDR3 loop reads CAWSVGGAGANVLTF. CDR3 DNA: TGTGCCTGGAGTGTTGGTGGGGCTGGGGCCAACGTCCTGACTTTC.

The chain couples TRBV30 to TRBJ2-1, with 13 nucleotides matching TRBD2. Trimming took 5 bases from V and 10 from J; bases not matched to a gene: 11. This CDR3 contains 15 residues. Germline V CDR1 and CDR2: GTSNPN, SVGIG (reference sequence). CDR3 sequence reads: CAWDETGLAGEEQFF. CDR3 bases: TGTGCCTGGGACGAAACTGGACTAGCGGGAGAAGAGCAGTTCTTC.

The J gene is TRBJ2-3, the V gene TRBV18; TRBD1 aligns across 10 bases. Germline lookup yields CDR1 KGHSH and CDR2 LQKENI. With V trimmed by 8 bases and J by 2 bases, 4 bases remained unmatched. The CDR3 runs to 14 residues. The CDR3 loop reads CASTRQGATDTQYF. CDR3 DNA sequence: TGTGCCAGCACGCGACAGGGGGCCACAGATACGCAGTATTTT.

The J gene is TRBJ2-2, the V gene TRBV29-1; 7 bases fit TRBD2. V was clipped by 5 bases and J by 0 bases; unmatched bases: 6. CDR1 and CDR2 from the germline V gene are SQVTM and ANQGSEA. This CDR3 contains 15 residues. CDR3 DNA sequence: TGCAGCGTTTCTCCCGGGACTACGAACACCGGGGAGCTGTTTTTT. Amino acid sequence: CSVSPGTTNTGELFF.

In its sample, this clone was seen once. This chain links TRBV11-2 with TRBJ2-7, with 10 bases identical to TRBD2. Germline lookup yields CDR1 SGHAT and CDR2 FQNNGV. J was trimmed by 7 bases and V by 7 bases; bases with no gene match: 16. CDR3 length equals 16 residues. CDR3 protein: CASTQREGQILGEQYF. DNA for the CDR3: TGTGCCAGCACTCAGCGGGAGGGCCAAATTCTGGGTGAGCAGTACTTC.

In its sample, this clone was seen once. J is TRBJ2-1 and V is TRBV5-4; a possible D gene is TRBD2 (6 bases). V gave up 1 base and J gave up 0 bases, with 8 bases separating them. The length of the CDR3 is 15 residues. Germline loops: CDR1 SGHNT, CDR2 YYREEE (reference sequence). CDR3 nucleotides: TGTGCCAGCAGCTTGCAGGAGGGCTCCTACAATGAGCAGTTCTTC. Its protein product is CASSLQEGSYNEQFF.

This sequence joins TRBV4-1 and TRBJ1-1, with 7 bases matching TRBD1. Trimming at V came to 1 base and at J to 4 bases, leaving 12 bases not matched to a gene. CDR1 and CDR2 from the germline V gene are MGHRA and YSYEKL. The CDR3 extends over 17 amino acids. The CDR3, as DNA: TGCGCCAGCAGCCAAGGAATGGGGCAGGGGGTTTTCACTGAAGCTTTCTTT. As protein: CASSQGMGQGVFTEAFF.

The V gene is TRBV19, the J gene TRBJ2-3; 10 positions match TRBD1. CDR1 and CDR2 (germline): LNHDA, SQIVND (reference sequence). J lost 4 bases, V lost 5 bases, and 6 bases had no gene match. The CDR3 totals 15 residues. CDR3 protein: CASSVGTGEADTQYF. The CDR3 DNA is TGTGCCAGTAGTGTCGGGACAGGGGAGGCAGATACGCAGTATTTT.

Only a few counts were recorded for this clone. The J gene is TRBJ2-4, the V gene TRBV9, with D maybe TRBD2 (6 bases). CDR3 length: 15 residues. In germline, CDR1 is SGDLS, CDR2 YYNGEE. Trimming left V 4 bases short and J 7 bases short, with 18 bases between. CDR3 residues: CASSLPGTEPNIQYF. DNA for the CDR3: TGTGCCAGCAGCCTCCCCGGGACTGAGCCTAACATTCAGTACTTC.

CDR3 bases: TGTGCCAGCAGCTTAGTAGTAGGGCGTCAGGAACCCTACAATGAGCAGTTCTTC. Encoded protein: CASSLVVGRQEPYNEQFF. V is TRBV7-9 and J is TRBJ2-1; D unresolved. Germline V CDR1 and CDR2: SEHNR, FQNEAQ (reference sequence). Trimming cost V 1 base and J 2 bases, with 18 bases left between them. The CDR3 sequence is 18 residues long.

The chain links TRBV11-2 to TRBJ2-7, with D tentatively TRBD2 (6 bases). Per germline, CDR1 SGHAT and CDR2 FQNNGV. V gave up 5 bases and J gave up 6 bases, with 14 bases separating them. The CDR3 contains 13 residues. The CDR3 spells CASSNPFGGEQYF. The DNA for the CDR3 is TGTGCCAGCAGCAATCCCTTCGGGGGCGAGCAGTACTTC. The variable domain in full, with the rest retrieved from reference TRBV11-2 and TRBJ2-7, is EAGVAQSPRYKIIEKRQSVAFWCNPISGHATLYWYQQILGQGPKLLIQFQNNGVVDDSQLPKDRFSAERLKGVDSTLKIQPAKLEDSAVYLCASSNPFGGEQYFGPGTRLTVT.

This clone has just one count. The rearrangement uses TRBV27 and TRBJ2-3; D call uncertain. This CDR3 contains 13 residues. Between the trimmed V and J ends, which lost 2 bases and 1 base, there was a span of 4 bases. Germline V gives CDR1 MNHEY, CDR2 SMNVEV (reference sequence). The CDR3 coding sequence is TGTGCCAGCAGTTTAATAGGCACAGATACGCAGTATTTT. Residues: CASSLIGTDTQYF.

CDR3 protein: CASSSITDTQYF. The CDR3 DNA sequence: TGTGCCAGCAGTTCTATCACAGATACGCAGTATTTT. V and J are TRBV27 and TRBJ2-3; no clear D. The CDR3 is 12 amino acids. Germline V gene lookup returns CDR1 MNHEY and CDR2 SMNVEV (reference sequence). V dropped 4 bases and J dropped 2 bases, with 4 bases sitting between them.

The CDR3 region has the DNA TGCGCCAGCAGCCAGATTCATGCAGGGAACACTGAAGCTTTCTTT. Its translation is CASSQIHAGNTEAFF. The chain is built from TRBV4-1 and TRBJ1-1; D gene uncertain. The CDR3 is made up of 15 amino acids. Germline loops: CDR1 MGHRA, CDR2 YSYEKL. Trimming pared 3 bases from V and 1 base from J, leaving 12 bases between.

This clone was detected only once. CDR3 nucleotides: TGTGCCAGCAGCCCCCTTGTTCTGCAGGAGACTGAAGCTTTCTTT. This sequence encodes CASSPLVLQETEAFF. The chain couples TRBV9 to TRBJ1-1, with no clear D. V was shortened by 4 bases and J by 5 bases, with 18 bases between the two germline ends. The CDR3 runs 15 residues. Per the germline V gene, CDR1 is SGDLS and CDR2 is YYNGEE.

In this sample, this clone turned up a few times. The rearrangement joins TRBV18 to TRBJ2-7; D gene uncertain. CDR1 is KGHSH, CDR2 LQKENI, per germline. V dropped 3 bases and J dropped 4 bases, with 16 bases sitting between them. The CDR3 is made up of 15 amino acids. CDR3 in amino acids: CASSPLKGSIYEQYF. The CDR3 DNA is TGTGCCAGCTCACCCCTGAAGGGCTCCATATACGAGCAGTACTTC.

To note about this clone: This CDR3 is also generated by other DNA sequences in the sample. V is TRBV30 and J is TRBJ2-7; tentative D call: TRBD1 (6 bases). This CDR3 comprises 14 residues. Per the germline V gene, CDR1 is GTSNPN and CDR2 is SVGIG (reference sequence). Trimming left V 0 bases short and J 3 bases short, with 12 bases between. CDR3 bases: TGTGCCTGGAGTGTTGGGCAGGGGCTCTACGAGCAGTACTTC. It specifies CAWSVGQGLYEQYF.